This is a list of T cell receptor beta chains from one sample in a study of monozygotic twins with inflammatory bowel disease. TCRdb reprocessed the 5' RACE reads, keeping one entry per CDR3 protein, no DNA. The listing contains some 440,000 distinct CDR3 sequences. Sequenced input: blood. These receptors were taken from a human donor with ulcerative colitis or Crohn's disease, or a healthy co-twin of an affected twin (not recorded which). The CDR3 runs from the conserved cysteine through the conserved F or W.

j_call v_call cdr3_aa
TRBJ1-1 TRBV28 CATSGGKRTEAFF
TRBJ1-1 TRBV20-1 CSARKSLHTGAPNTEAFF
TRBJ2-3 TRBV12-5 CASGFQPGQGTDTQYF
TRBJ2-2 TRBV3-1 CASSYRDLNTGELFF
TRBJ2-7 TRBV10-3 CANTTNPGQGIYEQYF
TRBJ2-7 TRBV28 CASRLGQGGTYEQYF
TRBJ1-2 TRBV16 CASSQWQQATYGYTF
TRBJ2-2 TRBV12-3/TRBV12-4 CASSLRQINDEELFF
TRBJ1-2 TRBV29-1 CSAFSGQGASNYGYTF
TRBJ2-7 TRBV6-2/TRBV6-3 CASSKGHLYEQYF
TRBJ1-2 TRBV15 CATSRDDRVNYGYTF
TRBJ2-2 TRBV5-1 CASSSDRLSGELFF
TRBJ2-5 TRBV6-1 CASGVLGGTETQYF
TRBJ2-3 TRBV7-9 CASSQEGDSTDTQYF
TRBJ2-1 TRBV12-3/TRBV12-4 CASRRLAGGQGEQFF
TRBJ2-2 TRBV5-1 CASSQAPHANTGELFF
TRBJ2-1 TRBV9 CASSYLWGGPNEQFF
TRBJ2-2 TRBV4-1 CASSQEYGELFF
TRBJ1-1 TRBV6-5 CASSSKVNTEAFF
TRBJ1-4 TRBV5-1 CASSPGTANEKLFF
TRBJ2-7 TRBV10-3 CAIRAGDSSYEQYF
TRBJ2-7 TRBV18 CASSPRGTGVTYEQYF
TRBJ2-4 TRBV10-2 CASSAPREVQYF
TRBJ1-1 TRBV19 CASTAGGGGTGTEAFF
TRBJ2-7 TRBV10-3 CAIGAGTSVDEQYF
TRBJ2-7 TRBV9 CASSPLAGVLSYEQYF
TRBJ2-3 TRBV11-2 CASSLGTLYTDTQYF
TRBJ2-7 TRBV12-3/TRBV12-4 CASSRDSEQYF